Presented here are 5 T cell receptor beta chains from one specimen sequenced in a study of blood T cell repertoires in COVID-19. Here immunoSEQ multiplex PCR was the method, and the copy in TCRdb shows in-frame clones only, minus some. The table lists a few hundred thousand clones, roughly nine tenths of them singletons. Specimen: PBMCs or T cells enriched from blood (not recorded which). The receptors here all came from a woman aged 18-29 years who had recovered from COVID-19.

This chain connects TRBV7-8 to TRBJ1-5; D is unresolved. The CDR3 length is 16 residues. V was pared by 1 base and J by 1 base, with 11 bases between. The germline CDR1 and CDR2 sequences are SGHVS and FQNEAQ. The CDR3 spells CASSLESGMSNQPQHF. The CDR3, as DNA: TGTGCCAGCAGCTTAGAGTCGGGGATGAGCAATCAGCCCCAGCATTTT.

The table lists this clone with a count of one. V usage is TRBV27 and J usage is TRBJ2-7; the D is unclear. Germline CDR1 is MNHEY and CDR2 is SMNVEV (reference sequence). The CDR3 length is 15 residues. The V gene lost 3 bases and the J gene lost 0 bases, with 12 bases spanning the gap. CDR3 residues: CASSFSRNPSYEQYF. The CDR3 nucleotides are TGTGCCAGCAGTTTCTCGCGGAACCCCTCCTACGAGCAGTACTTC.

This clone showed up just a few times. V and J are TRBV27 and TRBJ1-4, with D perhaps matching TRBD1 (5 bases). CDR3 length: 15 residues. Trimming took off 4 bases at V and 5 bases at J, with 14 bases between the two ends. Germline V gives CDR1 MNHEY, CDR2 SMNVEV (reference sequence). The CDR3 spells CASSSRQSANEKLFF. DNA of the CDR3: TGTGCCAGCAGTTCTCGACAGTCTGCCAATGAAAAACTGTTTTTT.

V usage is TRBV11-2 and J usage is TRBJ2-3; 11 nucleotides match TRBD1. V lost 5 bases, J lost 0 bases, and 10 bases stayed unmatched. The length of the CDR3 is 18 residues. Germline V lookup: CDR1 SGHAT, CDR2 FQNNGV. The CDR3 sequence: CASSRHRTGGRSTDTQYF. CDR3 nucleotides: TGTGCCAGCAGCCGCCACAGGACAGGGGGCAGAAGCACAGATACGCAGTATTTT.

This clone was detected only once. The chain employs TRBV19 and TRBJ1-5, with TRBD1 identical over 8 bases. CDR3 size: 14 residues. The V gene's germline CDR1 is LNHDA and CDR2 SQIVND (reference sequence). With 5 bases clipped from V and 6 bases from J, the junction kept 6 bases outside the gene matches. The DNA of the CDR3 is TGTGCCAGTAGTCGCCAGGGGGCAGGTCAGCCCCAGCATTTT. Its protein product is CASSRQGAGQPQHF.